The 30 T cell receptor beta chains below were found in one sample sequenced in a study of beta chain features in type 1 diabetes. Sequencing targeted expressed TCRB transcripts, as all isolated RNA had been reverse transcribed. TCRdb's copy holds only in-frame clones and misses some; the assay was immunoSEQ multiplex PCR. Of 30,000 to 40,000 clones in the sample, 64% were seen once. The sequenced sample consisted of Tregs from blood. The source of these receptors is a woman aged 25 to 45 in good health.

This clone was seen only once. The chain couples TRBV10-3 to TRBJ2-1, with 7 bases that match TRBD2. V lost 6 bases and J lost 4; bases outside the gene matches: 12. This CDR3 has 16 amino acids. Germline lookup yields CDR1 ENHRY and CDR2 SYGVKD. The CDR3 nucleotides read TGTGCCATCAGAGAAGGAAGCGGGGCAAGGTACAATGAGCAGTTCTTC. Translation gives CAIREGSGARYNEQFF.

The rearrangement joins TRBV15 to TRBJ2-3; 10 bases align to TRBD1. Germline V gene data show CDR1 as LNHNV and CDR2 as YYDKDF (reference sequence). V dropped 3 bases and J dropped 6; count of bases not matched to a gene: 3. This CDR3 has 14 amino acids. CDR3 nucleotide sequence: TGTGCCACCAGCAGGGGACAGGGGTTGGATACGCAGTATTTT. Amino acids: CATSRGQGLDTQYF.

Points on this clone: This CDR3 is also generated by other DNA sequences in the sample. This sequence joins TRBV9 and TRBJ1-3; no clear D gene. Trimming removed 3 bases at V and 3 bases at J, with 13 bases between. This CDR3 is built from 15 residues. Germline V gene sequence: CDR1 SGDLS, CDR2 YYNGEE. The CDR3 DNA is TGTGCCAGCAGCGACCCAGGCCGCTTTGGAAACACCATATATTTT. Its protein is CASSDPGRFGNTIYF.

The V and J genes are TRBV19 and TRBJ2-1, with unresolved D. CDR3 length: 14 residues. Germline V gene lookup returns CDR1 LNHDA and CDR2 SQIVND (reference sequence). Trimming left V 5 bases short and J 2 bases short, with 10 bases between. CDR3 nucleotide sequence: TGTGCCAGTAGTTACGGTCTGACCTACAATGAGCAGTTCTTC. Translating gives CASSYGLTYNEQFF.

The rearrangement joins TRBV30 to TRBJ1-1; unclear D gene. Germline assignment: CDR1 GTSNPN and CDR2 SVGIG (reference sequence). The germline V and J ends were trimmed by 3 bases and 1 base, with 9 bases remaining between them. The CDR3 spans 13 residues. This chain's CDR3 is CAWSLKRNTEAFF. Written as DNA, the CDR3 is TGTGCCTGGAGCCTGAAGAGGAACACTGAAGCTTTCTTT.

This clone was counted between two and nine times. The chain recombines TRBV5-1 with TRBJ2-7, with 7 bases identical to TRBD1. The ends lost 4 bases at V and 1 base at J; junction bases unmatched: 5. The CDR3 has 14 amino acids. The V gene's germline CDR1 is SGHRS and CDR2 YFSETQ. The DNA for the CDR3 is TGCGCCAGCAGCGGGGACAGTTTGTCCTACGAGCAGTACTTC. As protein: CASSGDSLSYEQYF.

DNA of the CDR3: TGTGCCAGCAGTTTAAGAGGGGAGCAGTTCTTC. It encodes CASSLRGEQFF. This rearrangement joins TRBV28 to TRBJ2-1; a weak D match, TRBD2 (5 bases). Germline CDR1 MDHEN, CDR2 SYDVKM. The CDR3 runs to 11 residues. V lost 2 bases to trimming and J lost 10 bases, with 6 bases between them.

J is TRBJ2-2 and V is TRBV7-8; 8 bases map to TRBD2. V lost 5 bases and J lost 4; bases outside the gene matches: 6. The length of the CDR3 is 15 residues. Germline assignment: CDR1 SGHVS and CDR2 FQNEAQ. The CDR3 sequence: CASSRGLASTGELFF. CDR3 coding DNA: TGTGCCAGCAGCCGAGGACTAGCAAGCACCGGGGAGCTGTTTTTT.

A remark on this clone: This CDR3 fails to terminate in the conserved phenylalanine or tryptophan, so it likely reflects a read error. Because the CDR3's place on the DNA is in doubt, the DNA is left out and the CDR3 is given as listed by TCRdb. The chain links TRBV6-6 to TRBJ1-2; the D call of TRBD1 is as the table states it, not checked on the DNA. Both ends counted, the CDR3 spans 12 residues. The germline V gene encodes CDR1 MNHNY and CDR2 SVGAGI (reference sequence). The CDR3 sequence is CASTPQRGGISL.

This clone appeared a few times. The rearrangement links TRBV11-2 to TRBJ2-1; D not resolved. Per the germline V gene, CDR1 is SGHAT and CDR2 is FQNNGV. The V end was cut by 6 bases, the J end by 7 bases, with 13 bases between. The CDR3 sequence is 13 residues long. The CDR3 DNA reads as TGTGCCAGCAGGTCCCTAACCTCGAATGAGCAGTTCTTC. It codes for CASRSLTSNEQFF.

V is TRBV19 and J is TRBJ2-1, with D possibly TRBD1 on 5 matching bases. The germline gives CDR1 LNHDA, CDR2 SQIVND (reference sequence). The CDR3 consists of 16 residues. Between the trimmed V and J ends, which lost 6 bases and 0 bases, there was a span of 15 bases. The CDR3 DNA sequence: TGTGCCAGTAGGCTTCAGGGAATAGGCTCCTACAATGAGCAGTTCTTC. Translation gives CASRLQGIGSYNEQFF. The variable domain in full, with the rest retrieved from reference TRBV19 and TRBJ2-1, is DGGITQSPKYLFRKEGQNVTLSCEQNLNHDAMYWYRQDPGQGLRLIYYSQIVNDFQKGDIAEGYSVSREKKESFPLTVTSAQKNPTAFYLCASRLQGIGSYNEQFFGPGTRLTVL.

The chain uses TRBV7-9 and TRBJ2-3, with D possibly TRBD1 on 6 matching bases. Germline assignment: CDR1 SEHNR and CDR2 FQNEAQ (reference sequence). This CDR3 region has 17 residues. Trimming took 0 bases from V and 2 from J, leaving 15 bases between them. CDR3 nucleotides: TGTGCCAGCAGCTTAGCGGTGAAGGGGGTCAACACAGATACGCAGTATTTT. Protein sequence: CASSLAVKGVNTDTQYF.

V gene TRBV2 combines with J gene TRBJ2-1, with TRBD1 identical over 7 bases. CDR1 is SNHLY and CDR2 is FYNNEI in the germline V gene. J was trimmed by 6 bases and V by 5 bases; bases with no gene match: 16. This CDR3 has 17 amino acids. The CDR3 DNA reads TGTGCCAGCAGTAACCGCCTACTAGGGGGCAATGTCAATGAGCAGTTCTTC. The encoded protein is CASSNRLLGGNVNEQFF.

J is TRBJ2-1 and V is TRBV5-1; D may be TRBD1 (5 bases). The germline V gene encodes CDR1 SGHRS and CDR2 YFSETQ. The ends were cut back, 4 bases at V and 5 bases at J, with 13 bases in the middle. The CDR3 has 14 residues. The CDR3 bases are TGCGCCAGCAGCCCAGGACAAATCCACAATGAGCAGTTCTTC. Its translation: CASSPGQIHNEQFF.

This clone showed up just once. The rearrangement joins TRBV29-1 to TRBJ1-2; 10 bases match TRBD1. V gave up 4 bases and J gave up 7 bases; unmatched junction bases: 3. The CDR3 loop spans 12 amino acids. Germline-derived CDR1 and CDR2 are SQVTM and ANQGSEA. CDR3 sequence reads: CSVAGTGVGYTF. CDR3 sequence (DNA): TGCAGCGTTGCTGGGACAGGGGTTGGCTACACCTTC.

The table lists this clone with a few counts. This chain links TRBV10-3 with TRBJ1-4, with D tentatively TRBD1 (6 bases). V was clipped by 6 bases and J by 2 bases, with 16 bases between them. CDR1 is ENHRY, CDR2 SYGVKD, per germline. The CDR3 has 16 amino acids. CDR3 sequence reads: CAISRTDGATNEKLFF. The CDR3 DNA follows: TGTGCCATCAGCCGGACAGACGGGGCCACTAATGAAAAACTGTTTTTT.

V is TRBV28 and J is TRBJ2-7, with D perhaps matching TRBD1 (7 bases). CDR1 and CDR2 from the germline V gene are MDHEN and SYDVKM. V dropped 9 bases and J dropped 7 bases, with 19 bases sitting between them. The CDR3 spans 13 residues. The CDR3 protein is CASYEQGRREQYF. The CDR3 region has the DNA TGTGCCAGTTACGAACAGGGGAGGCGAGAGCAGTACTTC.

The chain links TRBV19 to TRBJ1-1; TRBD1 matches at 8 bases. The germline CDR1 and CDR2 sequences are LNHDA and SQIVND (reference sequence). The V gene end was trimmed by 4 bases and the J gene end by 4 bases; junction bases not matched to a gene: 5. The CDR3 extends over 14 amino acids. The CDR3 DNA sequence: TGTGCCAGTAGTAATGGACAGGGACTCACTGAAGCTTTCTTT. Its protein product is CASSNGQGLTEAFF. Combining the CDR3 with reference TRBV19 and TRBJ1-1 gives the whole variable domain DGGITQSPKYLFRKEGQNVTLSCEQNLNHDAMYWYRQDPGQGLRLIYYSQIVNDFQKGDIAEGYSVSREKKESFPLTVTSAQKNPTAFYLCASSNGQGLTEAFFGQGTRLTVV.

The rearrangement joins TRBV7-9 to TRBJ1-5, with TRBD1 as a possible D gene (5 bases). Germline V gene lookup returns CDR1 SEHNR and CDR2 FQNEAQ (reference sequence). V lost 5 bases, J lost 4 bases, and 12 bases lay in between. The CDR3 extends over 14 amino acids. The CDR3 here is CASSARDSNQPQHF. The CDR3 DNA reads TGTGCCAGCAGCGCACGTGACAGTAATCAGCCCCAGCATTTT.

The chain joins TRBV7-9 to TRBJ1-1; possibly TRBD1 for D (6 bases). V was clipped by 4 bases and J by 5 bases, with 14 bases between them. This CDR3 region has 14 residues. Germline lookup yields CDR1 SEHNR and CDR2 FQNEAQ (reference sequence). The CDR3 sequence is CASSSLTGGTEAFF. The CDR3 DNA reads TGTGCCAGCAGCTCCTTGACAGGAGGAACTGAAGCTTTCTTT.

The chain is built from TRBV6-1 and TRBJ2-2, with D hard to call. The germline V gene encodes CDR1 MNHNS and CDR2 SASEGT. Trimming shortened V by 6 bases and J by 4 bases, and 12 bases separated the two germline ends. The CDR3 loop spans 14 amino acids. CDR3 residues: CASRWQAITGELFF. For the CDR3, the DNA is TGTGCCAGCAGGTGGCAGGCGATCACCGGGGAGCTGTTTTTT.

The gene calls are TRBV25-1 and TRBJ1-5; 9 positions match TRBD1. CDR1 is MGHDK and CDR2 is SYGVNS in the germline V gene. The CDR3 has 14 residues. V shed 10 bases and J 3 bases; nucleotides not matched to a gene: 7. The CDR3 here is CATQGTGHNQPQHF. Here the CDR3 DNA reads TGTGCCACCCAGGGGACAGGGCACAATCAGCCCCAGCATTTT.

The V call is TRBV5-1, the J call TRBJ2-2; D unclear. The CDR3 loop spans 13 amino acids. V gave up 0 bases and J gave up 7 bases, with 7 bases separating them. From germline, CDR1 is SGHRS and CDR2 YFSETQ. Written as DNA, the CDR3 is TGCGCCAGCAGCTTGGATGTTAGCGGGGAGCTGTTTTTT. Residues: CASSLDVSGELFF.

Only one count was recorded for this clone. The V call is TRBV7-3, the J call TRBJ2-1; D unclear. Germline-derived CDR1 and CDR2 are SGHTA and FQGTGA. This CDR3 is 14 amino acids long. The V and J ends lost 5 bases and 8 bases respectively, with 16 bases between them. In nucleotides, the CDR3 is TGTGCCAGCAGCCAATCCACTCCATTCGATGAGCAGTTCTTC. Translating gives CASSQSTPFDEQFF.

This chain's CDR3 is CASSYSLAQGTDTQYF. CDR3 in DNA: TGTGCCAGCAGTTACTCGTTGGCACAGGGAACAGATACGCAGTATTTT. The chain recombines TRBV6-5 with TRBJ2-3; D might be TRBD1 (6 bases). V gave up 0 bases and J gave up 3 bases, with 13 bases separating them. Per the germline V gene, CDR1 is MNHEY and CDR2 is SVGAGI. The CDR3 has 16 residues.

CDR3 DNA: TGTGCCAGCAGTGAAGCGGGAGGGCCAGTTACGCAGTATTTT. Protein: CASSEAGGPVTQYF. The chain has TRBV6-4 and TRBJ2-3; 10 bases map to TRBD2. V dropped 3 bases and J dropped 8; count of bases not matched to a gene: 5. This CDR3 spans 14 amino acids. Germline CDR1 reads MRHNA; CDR2 reads SNTAGT.

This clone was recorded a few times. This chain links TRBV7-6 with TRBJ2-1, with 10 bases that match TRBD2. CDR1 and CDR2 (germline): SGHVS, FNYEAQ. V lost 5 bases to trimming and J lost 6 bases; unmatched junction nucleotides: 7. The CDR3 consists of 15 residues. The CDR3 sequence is CASSQLAGVGNEQFF. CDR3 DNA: TGTGCCAGCAGCCAGCTAGCGGGAGTGGGCAATGAGCAGTTCTTC.

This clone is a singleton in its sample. The CDR3 reads CASSPRSSGGNEQFF. CDR3 coding DNA: TGTGCCAGCAGCCCCAGGTCGAGTGGGGGGAATGAGCAGTTCTTC. The rearrangement uses TRBV9 and TRBJ2-1, with a possible D match to TRBD2 (6 bases). V lost 4 bases and J 7 bases, leaving 18 bases between the germline ends. Germline values: CDR1 SGDLS, CDR2 YYNGEE. The CDR3 contains 15 residues.

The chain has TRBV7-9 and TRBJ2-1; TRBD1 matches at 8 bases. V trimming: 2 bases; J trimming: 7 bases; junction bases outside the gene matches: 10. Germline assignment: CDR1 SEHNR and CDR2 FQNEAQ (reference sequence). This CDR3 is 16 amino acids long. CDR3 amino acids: CASSLSRDRGRNEQFF. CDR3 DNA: TGTGCCAGCAGCTTAAGCCGAGACAGGGGTCGAAATGAGCAGTTCTTC.

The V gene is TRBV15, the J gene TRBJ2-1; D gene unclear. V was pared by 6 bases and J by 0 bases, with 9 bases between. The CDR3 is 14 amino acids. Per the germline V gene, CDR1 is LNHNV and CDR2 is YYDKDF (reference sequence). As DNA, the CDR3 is TGTGCCACCAGTACTTGGAGCTCCTACAATGAGCAGTTCTTC. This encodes CATSTWSSYNEQFF.